This T cell receptor beta chain came from a study of cytomegalovirus exposure and HLA in healthy donors. Across the study: The approximately 120 validation repertoires used the same platform as the roughly 670 first-cohort repertoires, a later analysis reported.

Using immunoSEQ multiplex PCR, the repertoire was profiled, and TCRdb retains in-frame clones only, with some absent. The sample holds approximately 150,000 clones, about 91% seen once. Trimming took 4 bases from V and 8 from J; bases not matched to a gene: 6. This CDR3 has 13 residues. The germline V gene has CDR1 LNHDA and CDR2 SQIVND (reference sequence). In this sample, this clone turned up a few times. Separate from the approximately 670-subject first cohort was the approximately 110-subject validation cohort, to which the donors belonged. Sequenced material: PBMCs. The gene calls are TRBV19 and TRBJ1-2, with 8 bases matching TRBD1. The source is a man younger than 35 in good health and CMV-seropositive. For the CDR3, the DNA is TGTGCCAGTAGTACGGACAGGGCGGGCGGCTACACCTTC. This translates into CASSTDRAGGYTF.